Sequencing of this T cell receptor beta chain was carried out in a study of blood T cell repertoires in COVID-19. Turning to the study itself: Both acute and convalescent COVID-19 samples were obtained from the United States, Italy and Spain. Nucleic acid was either cDNA or gDNA, and it came from T cells, B-cell-depleted T cells, or PBMCs.

The ends were cut back, 2 bases at V and 5 bases at J, with 9 bases in the middle. This CDR3 spans 13 amino acids. The germline CDR1 and CDR2 sequences are SGHTA and FQGTGA. Judged by abundance, this clone is medium-sized. Under the authors' procedure: It was from reference gene primer amplification that nucleated cell counts were estimated. TCRdb's copy holds only in-frame clones and misses some; the assay was immunoSEQ multiplex PCR. D and trimming come from the DNA, and the V and J calls and clone size come from that table. The sample has some 350,000 clones; around 83% are singletons. This sequence originates from a young man with active or convalescent COVID-19. Sequenced material: peripheral blood. The gene calls are TRBV7-3 and TRBJ1-2; tentative D call: TRBD1 (5 bases). CDR3 region: CASSLPTDYGYTF. CDR3 nucleotides: TGTGCCAGCAGCTTACCGACAGATTATGGCTACACCTTC.